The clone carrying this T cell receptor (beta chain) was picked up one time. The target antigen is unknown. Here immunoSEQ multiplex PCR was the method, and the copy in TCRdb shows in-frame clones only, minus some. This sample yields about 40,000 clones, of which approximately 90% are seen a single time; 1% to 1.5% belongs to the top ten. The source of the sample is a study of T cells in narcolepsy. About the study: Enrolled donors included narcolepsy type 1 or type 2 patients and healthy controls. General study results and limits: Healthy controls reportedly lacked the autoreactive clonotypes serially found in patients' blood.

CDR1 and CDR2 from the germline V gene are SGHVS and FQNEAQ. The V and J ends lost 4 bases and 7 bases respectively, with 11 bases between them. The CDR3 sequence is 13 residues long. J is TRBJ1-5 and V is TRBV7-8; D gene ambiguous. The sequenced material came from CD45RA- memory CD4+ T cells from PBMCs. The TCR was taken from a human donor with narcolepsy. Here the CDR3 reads CASSSGRRQPQHF. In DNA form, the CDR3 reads TGTGCCAGCAGCTCTGGGAGGAGGCAGCCCCAGCATTTT.